What follows are 10 T cell receptor beta chains derived from one specimen sequenced in a study of siplizumab effects on memory and regulatory T cells. Method: immunoSEQ multiplex PCR; TCRdb's copy keeps in-frame clones and lacks some. The sample lists approximately 98,000 clones, 90% to 95% seen once, with approximately 1.5% in the top ten. Sequencing was performed on non-Treg CD4+ T cells sorted from blood. These receptors all stem from a human donor in good health.

A single count supports this clone. This chain uses TRBV28 with TRBJ1-2; D unresolved. Trimming stripped 3 bases from V and 1 base from J, with 0 bases between. CDR1 MDHEN and CDR2 SYDVKM come from the germline V gene. This CDR3 region has 11 residues. The CDR3 reads CASSFNYGYTF. The CDR3 nucleotides read TGTGCCAGCAGTTTTAACTATGGCTACACCTTC.

The chain uses TRBV28 and TRBJ2-1; TRBD1 matches 7 bases. CDR1 is MDHEN, CDR2 SYDVKM, per germline. The CDR3 sequence is 15 residues long. J lost 6 bases, V lost 4 bases, and 9 bases had no gene match. This chain's CDR3 is CASSSRGRTGNEQFF. In DNA, the CDR3 is TGTGCCAGCAGTTCTCGGGGAAGGACAGGCAATGAGCAGTTCTTC.

The genes are TRBV4-2 and TRBJ1-3; D remains ambiguous. Deletions cut 1 base from V and 0 bases from J, with 10 bases between. Germline CDR1 LGHNA, CDR2 YNFKEQ. The CDR3 is 16 residues long. This CDR3 reads CASSQGLLLSGNTIYF. The CDR3 coding sequence is TGTGCCAGCAGCCAAGGGCTACTGCTCTCTGGAAACACCATATATTTT.

The rearrangement joins TRBV28 to TRBJ1-4, with D maybe TRBD1 (5 bases). The germline V gene has CDR1 MDHEN and CDR2 SYDVKM. This CDR3 is built from 13 residues. Trimming took off 10 bases at V and 0 bases at J, with 9 bases between the two ends. CDR3 in DNA: TGTGCCACCGACAGCTCAACTAATGAAAAACTGTTTTTT. Its protein product is CATDSSTNEKLFF.

The chain carries TRBV7-9 and TRBJ2-3; D is perhaps TRBD1 (6 bases). The CDR3 has 14 amino acids. CDR1 and CDR2 from the germline V gene are SEHNR and FQNEAQ (reference sequence). The ends were cut back, 6 bases at V and 2 bases at J, with 12 bases in the middle. The CDR3: CASRSGTYTDTQYF. The CDR3 DNA reads TGTGCCAGCAGATCCGGGACATACACAGATACGCAGTATTTT.

The gene calls are TRBV18 and TRBJ1-1; 11 nucleotides match TRBD1. Per germline, CDR1 KGHSH and CDR2 LQKENI. This CDR3 has 15 residues. Trimming at V came to 5 bases and at J to 6 bases, leaving 8 bases not matched to a gene. CDR3 bases: TGTGCCAGCTCATCGAGTTCGGGACAGGGGGCTGAAGCTTTCTTT. The encoded protein is CASSSSSGQGAEAFF.

The V call is TRBV19, the J call TRBJ2-3; no definite D call. V lost 3 bases, J lost 2 bases, and 12 bases lay in between. This CDR3 spans 15 amino acids. Germline CDR1 reads LNHDA; CDR2 reads SQIVND (reference sequence). CDR3 nucleotides: TGTGCCAGTAGTATCGACATCGGCCTCACAGATACGCAGTATTTT. This translates into CASSIDIGLTDTQYF.

The V and J genes are TRBV5-1 and TRBJ1-1; possible D gene TRBD1, 6 bases. CDR3 length equals 13 residues. The germline V gene encodes CDR1 SGHRS and CDR2 YFSETQ. The V end was cut by 1 base, the J end by 7 bases, with 11 bases between. For the CDR3, the DNA is TGCGCCAGCAGCTTGCACTCAGGGGTTGAAGCTTTCTTT. Its translation is CASSLHSGVEAFF.

The rearrangement links TRBV28 to TRBJ2-2; no definite D call. V was trimmed by 9 bases and J by 0 bases, leaving 14 bases between them. The CDR3 has 15 residues. Germline-derived CDR1 and CDR2 are MDHEN and SYDVKM. The CDR3 DNA sequence: TGTGCCAGTGGGTTCGGGCTGGCGAACACCGGGGAGCTGTTTTTT. It translates to CASGFGLANTGELFF.

This clone appeared once. V and J are TRBV5-1 and TRBJ2-5; 9 bases are shared with TRBD1. The germline V gene encodes CDR1 SGHRS and CDR2 YFSETQ. V gave up 4 bases and J gave up 5 bases; unmatched junction bases: 9. This CDR3 comprises 15 residues. The CDR3 DNA sequence: TGCGCCAGCAGCAATCCGACAGGGGGTATGGAGACCCAGTACTTC. Protein: CASSNPTGGMETQYF.